A selection of T cell receptor beta chains follows, all from one sample in a study of cytotoxic CD8 clonotypes in ibrutinib-treated CLL. The method was immunoSEQ multiplex PCR; TCRdb's version includes in-frame clones alone and lacks a portion of them. The profile shows 90,000 to 95,000 clones, approximately 80% of them singletons. Sequences were derived from PBMCs, sampled after 24 months of ibrutinib treatment. The receptors were gathered from a human donor with chronic lymphocytic leukemia. Each CDR3 is given with its conserved first and last residue. The D gene is left open where the match is weak. Some rows mark clone size as missing; the rest say once, few, many or name a class of expanded clone.

j_call: TRBJ2-5; clone_size: NA; v_call: TRBV15; d_call: NA; cdr3_aa: CATSRDGGTETQYF; cdr3_nt: TGTGCCACCAGCAGAGATGGTGGAACAGAGACCCAGTACTTC
j_call: TRBJ1-1; clone_size: NA; v_call: TRBV18; d_call: NA; cdr3_aa: CASSSGGYGTGGTEAFF; cdr3_nt: TGTGCCAGCTCGAGTGGAGGGTATGGGACTGGGGGCACTGAAGCTTTCTTT
j_call: TRBJ2-1; clone_size: NA; v_call: TRBV6-1; d_call: NA; cdr3_aa: CASSGASYEQFF; cdr3_nt: TGTGCCAGCAGTGGTGCCAGCTATGAGCAGTTCTTC
j_call: TRBJ1-2; clone_size: NA; v_call: TRBV21-1; d_call: NA; cdr3_aa: CASSSVGYTF; cdr3_nt: TGTGCCAGCAGCTCGGTCGGCTACACCTTC
j_call: TRBJ1-2; clone_size: NA; v_call: TRBV11-1; d_call: NA; cdr3_aa: CASSLEVGGYTF; cdr3_nt: TGTGCCAGCAGCTTGGAAGTCGGGGGCTACACCTTC
j_call: TRBJ1-4; clone_size: NA; v_call: TRBV6-1; d_call: TRBD1; cdr3_aa: CASSDRGRGEKLFF; cdr3_nt: TGTGCCAGCAGTGACAGGGGGAGAGGTGAAAAACTGTTTTTT
j_call: TRBJ2-1; clone_size: NA; v_call: TRBV7-2; d_call: TRBD2; cdr3_aa: CASRLQGTSGEQFF; cdr3_nt: TGTGCCAGCAGACTTCAAGGGACTAGCGGCGAGCAGTTCTTC
j_call: TRBJ1-1; clone_size: NA; v_call: TRBV4-2; d_call: TRBD1; cdr3_aa: CASSLTGGGVTEAFF; cdr3_nt: TGTGCCAGCAGCCTGACAGGGGGCGGTGTTACTGAAGCTTTCTTT
j_call: TRBJ1-2; clone_size: once; v_call: TRBV9; d_call: NA; cdr3_aa: CASSVGPQGNYGYTF; cdr3_nt: TGTGCCAGCAGCGTAGGGCCCCAGGGGAACTATGGCTACACCTTC
j_call: TRBJ2-5; clone_size: NA; v_call: TRBV11-1; d_call: NA; cdr3_aa: CASSFTETQYF; cdr3_nt: TGTGCCAGCAGCTTCACGGAGACCCAGTACTTC
j_call: TRBJ2-2; clone_size: once; v_call: TRBV9; d_call: TRBD2; cdr3_aa: CASSVGDYQTGELFF; cdr3_nt: TGTGCCAGCAGCGTAGGGGACTACCAAACCGGGGAGCTGTTTTTT
j_call: TRBJ1-4; clone_size: NA; v_call: TRBV7-9; d_call: NA; cdr3_aa: CASSETTNEKLFF; cdr3_nt: TGTGCCAGCAGCGAGACAACTAATGAAAAACTGTTTTTT
j_call: TRBJ1-2; clone_size: once; v_call: TRBV11-2; d_call: NA; cdr3_aa: CASSLGRDLGYGYTF; cdr3_nt: TGTGCCAGCAGCCTAGGGAGGGACTTAGGCTATGGCTACACCTTC
j_call: TRBJ2-7; clone_size: NA; v_call: TRBV27; d_call: TRBD2; cdr3_aa: CASSSGGLVAYEQYF; cdr3_nt: TGTGCCAGCTCTTCGGGAGGACTAGTGGCCTACGAGCAGTACTTC
j_call: TRBJ2-1; clone_size: NA; v_call: TRBV7-9; d_call: TRBD1; cdr3_aa: CASSPGQGGIDEQFF; cdr3_nt: TGTGCCAGCAGCCCGGGACAGGGGGGGATTGATGAGCAGTTCTTC
j_call: TRBJ1-1; clone_size: NA; v_call: TRBV30; d_call: TRBD1; cdr3_aa: CAWSESHRQGGNTEAFF; cdr3_nt: TGTGCCTGGAGTGAGTCCCACCGACAGGGGGGGAACACTGAAGCTTTCTTT